This TCR beta chain was profiled in a study of blood T cells in healthy people across ages. This clonotype has a handful of counts. A sample-barcoded 5' primer and a J-beta primer mix were used in a second PCR of roughly 7 to 12 cycles. TCRdb recomputed calls from the 5' RACE reads with MiXCR, one row per CDR3 protein. In the table there are around 2 million distinct CDR3 sequences, roughly 43% of which are singletons. This sequence was found in a human donor in good health. Material: blood.

The CDR3 DNA sequence: TGCAGTGCCACCAGTGGGTTGCTCCGTTATAGTGGCTACACCTTC. It encodes CSATSGLLRYSGYTF. This chain joins TRBV20-1 and TRBJ1-2; D uncertain. Trimming took 6 bases from V and 7 from J, leaving 24 bases between them. The CDR3 is made up of 15 amino acids. Germline assignment: CDR1 DFQATT and CDR2 SNEGSKA (reference sequence).